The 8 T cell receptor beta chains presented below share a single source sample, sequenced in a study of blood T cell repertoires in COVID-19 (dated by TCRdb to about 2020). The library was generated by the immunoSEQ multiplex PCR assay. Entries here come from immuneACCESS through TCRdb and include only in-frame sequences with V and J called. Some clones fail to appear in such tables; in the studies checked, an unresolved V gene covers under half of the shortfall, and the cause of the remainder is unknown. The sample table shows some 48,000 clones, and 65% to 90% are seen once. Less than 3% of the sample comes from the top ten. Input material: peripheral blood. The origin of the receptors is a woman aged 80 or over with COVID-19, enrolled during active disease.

The CDR3 nucleotides are TGTGCCAGCAGCCTCCCCGGAGGGACTAGCGGCTTCTACGAGCAGTACTTC. It specifies CASSLPGGTSGFYEQYF. The chain has TRBV7-9 and TRBJ2-7; 11 nucleotides agree with TRBD2. The CDR3 contains 17 residues. Germline-derived CDR1 and CDR2 are SEHNR and FQNEAQ (reference sequence). Trimming took 5 bases from V and 3 from J; bases not matched to a gene: 12.

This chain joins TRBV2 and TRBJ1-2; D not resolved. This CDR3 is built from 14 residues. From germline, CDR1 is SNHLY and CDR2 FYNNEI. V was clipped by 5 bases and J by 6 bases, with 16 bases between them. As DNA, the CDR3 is TGTGCCAGCAGTCCTATGTCCGGGAGCAATGGCTACACCTTC. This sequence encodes CASSPMSGSNGYTF.

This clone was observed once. This CDR3 is CASSLAPDRDVQFF. The CDR3 nucleotides are TGTGCCAGCAGCTTAGCGCCGGACAGGGACGTTCAGTTCTTC. This rearrangement joins TRBV7-2 to TRBJ2-1; the match to TRBD1 covers 8 bases. With V trimmed by 0 bases and J by 13 bases, 8 bases remained unmatched. The V gene's germline CDR1 is SGHTA and CDR2 FQGNSA. The CDR3 totals 14 residues.

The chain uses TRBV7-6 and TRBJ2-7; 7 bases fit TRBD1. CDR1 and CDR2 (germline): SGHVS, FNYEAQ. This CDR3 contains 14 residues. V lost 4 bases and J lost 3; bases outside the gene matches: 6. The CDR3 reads CASSYITGDYEQYF. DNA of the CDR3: TGTGCCAGCAGCTACATCACAGGGGACTACGAGCAGTACTTC.

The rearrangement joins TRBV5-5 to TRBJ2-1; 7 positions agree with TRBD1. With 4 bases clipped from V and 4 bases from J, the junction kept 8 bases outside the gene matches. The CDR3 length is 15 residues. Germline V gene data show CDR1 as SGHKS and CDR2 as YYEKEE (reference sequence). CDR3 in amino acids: CASSDRDRTYNEQFF. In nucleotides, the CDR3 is TGTGCCAGCAGCGACCGGGACAGAACTTACAATGAGCAGTTCTTC.

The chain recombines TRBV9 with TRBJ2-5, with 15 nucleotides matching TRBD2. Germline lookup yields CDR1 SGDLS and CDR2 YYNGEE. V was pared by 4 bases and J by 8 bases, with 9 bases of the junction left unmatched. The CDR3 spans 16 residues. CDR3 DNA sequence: TGTGCCAGCAGCACCGGGACTAGCGGGGGGCAGTTTACCCAGTACTTC. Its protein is CASSTGTSGGQFTQYF.

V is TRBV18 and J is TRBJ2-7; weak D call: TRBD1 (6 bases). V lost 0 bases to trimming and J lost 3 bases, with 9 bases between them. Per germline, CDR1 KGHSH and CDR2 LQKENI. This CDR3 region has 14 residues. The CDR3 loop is CASSPPDRYYEQYF. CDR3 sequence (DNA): TGTGCCAGCTCACCACCAGACAGGTACTACGAGCAGTACTTC.

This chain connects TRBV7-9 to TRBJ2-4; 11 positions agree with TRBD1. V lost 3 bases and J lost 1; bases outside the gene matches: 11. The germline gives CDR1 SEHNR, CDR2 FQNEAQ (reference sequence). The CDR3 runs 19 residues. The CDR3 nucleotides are TGTGCCAGCAGCTTTCTCGGACAGGGGGCGCGTTCGGCCAAAAACATTCAGTACTTC. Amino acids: CASSFLGQGARSAKNIQYF.